The present T cell receptor (beta chain) was sequenced within a study of T-cell reconstitution after alpha-beta-depleted transplantation in children. The germline gives CDR1 SGHTA, CDR2 FQGNSA. This CDR3 comprises 14 residues. V was clipped by 3 bases and J by 2 bases; unmatched bases: 2. This clonotype occurred a few times. Antigen unknown. Study-wide results and caveats: At around two months after transplant, the alpha-beta T cells were reportedly derived from several hundred expanded clones that came from non-depleted graft cells. T-cell numbers and diversity one year post-transplant derived largely from freshly generated T cells. Surviving recipient T cells and thymic progenitors produced the high day-60 TCRbeta diversity seen in some patients.

The authors prepared the TCRbeta library with unique molecular identifiers. MiXCR, run by TCRdb on the PCR reads, gives a single entry per CDR3 protein. The table lists 500,000 to 650,000 distinct CDR3 sequences, approximately 12% of them singletons. The sequence came from a male patient younger than 18 who had a stem cell transplant for acute myeloid leukemia, so the T cells may come from the graft donor. The chain is built from TRBV7-2 and TRBJ2-7; 9 positions match TRBD2. Sample: PBMCs, mostly from graft donor cells, taken 360 days after TCRalphabeta/CD19-depleted stem cell transplant. The CDR3 loop is CASSFSSGTYEQYF. In nucleotides, the CDR3 is TGTGCCAGCAGCTTTTCTAGCGGGACCTACGAGCAGTACTTC. Drawing the rest from reference TRBV7-2 and TRBJ2-7, the complete variable domain is GAGVSQSPSNKVTEKGKDVELRCDPISGHTALYWYRQSLGQGLEFLIYFQGNSAPDKSGLPSDRFSAERTGGSVSTLTIQRTQQEDSAVYLCASSFSSGTYEQYFGPGTRLTVT.